A single sample is the source of the 27 T cell receptor beta chains below, sequenced in a study of T cell changes during pregnancy in multiple sclerosis. Using immunoSEQ multiplex PCR, the repertoire was profiled, and TCRdb retains in-frame clones only, with some absent. Of 84,000 or so clones listed, 94% are singletons. The sample consisted of peripheral blood, taken in the third trimester of pregnancy. The origin of the receptors is a female donor with multiple sclerosis, enrolled in a pregnancy study.

The gene calls are TRBV6-1 and TRBJ1-6, with TRBD1 matching 8 bases. Unmatched junction bases numbered 3, after V lost 0 bases and J lost 5 bases. This CDR3 has 16 residues. CDR1 is MNHNS, CDR2 SASEGT, per germline. The CDR3 sequence: CASSEAGGQDNSPLHF. In DNA, the CDR3 is TGTGCCAGCAGTGAAGCGGGGGGACAGGATAATTCACCCCTCCACTTT.

The chain combines TRBV18 with TRBJ1-2; 7 bases map to TRBD1. Trimming took 3 bases from V and 7 from J; bases not matched to a gene: 8. CDR3 length: 14 amino acids. CDR1 is KGHSH and CDR2 is LQKENI in the germline V gene. CDR3 nucleotides: TGTGCCAGCTCACCCACCGGGACAGAGTTTGGCTACACCTTC. This gives the protein CASSPTGTEFGYTF.

V gene TRBV5-1 combines with J gene TRBJ2-5; 10 nucleotides match TRBD1. With the DNA end fitting TRBJ2-7 better, the J assignment may be wrong. Germline V CDR1 and CDR2: SGHRS, YFSETQ. CDR3 length: 14 residues. As DNA, the CDR3 is TGCGCCAGCAGCTTCGCAGGACAGGGGGACGAGCAGTACTTC. Amino acid sequence: CASSFAGQGDEQYF.

The V gene is TRBV9, the J gene TRBJ2-5; 11 nucleotides agree with TRBD2. The CDR3 totals 17 residues. The germline gives CDR1 SGDLS, CDR2 YYNGEE. V was clipped by 0 bases and J by 2 bases; unmatched bases: 6. For the CDR3, the DNA is TGTGCCAGCAGCGTAGGGAATAGCGGGGGGGAACAAGAGACCCAGTACTTC. This sequence encodes CASSVGNSGGEQETQYF.

The genes are TRBV28 and TRBJ1-6; 7 nucleotides agree with TRBD1. Germline V lookup: CDR1 MDHEN, CDR2 SYDVKM. The CDR3 spans 16 residues. V lost 8 bases and J lost 0; bases outside the gene matches: 7. Here the CDR3 DNA reads TGTGCCAGCCAGGGGACAGCCGTCTCCTATAATTCACCCCTCCACTTT. It encodes CASQGTAVSYNSPLHF.

This chain uses TRBV18 with TRBJ2-5, with D maybe TRBD1 (6 bases). CDR1 is KGHSH, CDR2 LQKENI, per germline. V was cut by 4 bases and J by 4 bases, with 22 bases left in between. This CDR3 is 17 amino acids long. The CDR3 DNA follows: TGTGCCAGCTCACTCCCTCCGGGACACACGAGCCTAGAGACCCAGTACTTC. It codes for CASSLPPGHTSLETQYF.

This chain links TRBV29-1 with TRBJ1-3; D is uncertain. Germline loops: CDR1 SQVTM, CDR2 ANQGSEA. Trimming shortened V by 7 bases and J by 0 bases, and 13 bases separated the two germline ends. The CDR3 length is 14 residues. The CDR3 bases are TGCAGCGCCTACTCGGGGATCTCTGGAAACACCATATATTTT. It encodes CSAYSGISGNTIYF.

The J gene is TRBJ2-1, the V gene TRBV5-1; 10 bases fit TRBD2. The germline CDR1 and CDR2 sequences are SGHRS and YFSETQ. Trimming cost V 7 bases and J 1 base; bases outside gene matches: 5. The CDR3 is 15 residues long. CDR3: CASRTSGVSYNEQFF. CDR3 bases: TGCGCCAGCCGTACTAGCGGGGTTTCCTACAATGAGCAGTTCTTC.

The sample holds one count of this clone. The V and J genes are TRBV7-6 and TRBJ2-3; TRBD2 matches 11 bases. CDR1 SGHVS and CDR2 FNYEAQ come from the germline V gene. V lost 1 base and J lost 5; bases outside the gene matches: 5. This CDR3 has 16 residues. CDR3 sequence: CASSLGSGGAKDTQYF. DNA for the CDR3: TGTGCCAGCAGCTTAGGTAGCGGGGGGGCGAAAGATACGCAGTATTTT.

The gene calls are TRBV11-1 and TRBJ2-5; 15 bases line up with TRBD2. The trim removed 4 bases at V and 5 bases at J, leaving 5 bases unmatched. Germline-derived CDR1 and CDR2 are SGHAT and FQDESV (reference sequence). The CDR3 loop spans 16 amino acids. As DNA, the CDR3 is TGTGCCAGCAGCTCTGGGACTAGCGGGGGGTGGGAGACCCAGTACTTC. This codes for CASSSGTSGGWETQYF.

The chain employs TRBV7-3 and TRBJ1-1; D is ambiguous. Between the trimmed V and J ends, which lost 4 bases and 3 bases, there was a span of 9 bases. Germline V CDR1 and CDR2: SGHTA, FQGTGA. The CDR3 is made up of 13 amino acids. The CDR3 nucleotides read TGTGCCAGCAGCTCCGCAGCGCACACTGAAGCTTTCTTT. Protein product: CASSSAAHTEAFF.

This clone appeared a single time. The chain links TRBV6-5 to TRBJ1-1; D might be TRBD1 (6 bases). V lost 5 bases and J lost 8, with 12 bases in between. The CDR3 loop spans 12 amino acids. The V gene's germline CDR1 is MNHEY and CDR2 SVGAGI. The CDR3 spells CASSQGQGEAFF. CDR3 nucleotide sequence: TGTGCCAGCAGTCAAGGGCAGGGGGAAGCTTTCTTT.

This rearrangement joins TRBV13 to TRBJ1-1, with D perhaps matching TRBD1 (6 bases). CDR1 and CDR2 from the germline V gene are PRHDT and FYEKMQ (reference sequence). V gave up 4 bases and J gave up 8 bases, with 8 bases separating them. The length of the CDR3 is 11 residues. For the CDR3, the DNA is TGTGCCAGCAGCTCAGGGACAGAAGCTTTCTTT. Amino acids: CASSSGTEAFF. The complete variable domain, with remaining parts taken from reference TRBV13 and TRBJ1-1, reads AAGVIQSPRHLIKEKRETATLKCYPIPRHDTVYWYQQGPGQDPQFLISFYEKMQSDKGSIPDRFSAQQFSDYHSELNMSSLELGDSALYFCASSSGTEAFFGQGTRLTVV.

The V gene is TRBV18, the J gene TRBJ1-2, with no clear D. The germline V gene encodes CDR1 KGHSH and CDR2 LQKENI. This CDR3 has 13 amino acids. Trimming took off 1 base at V and 10 bases at J, with 13 bases between the two ends. The CDR3 region is CASSPRALDDYTF. In DNA, the CDR3 is TGTGCCAGCTCACCACGGGCGTTAGATGACTACACCTTC.

The chain uses TRBV7-9 and TRBJ2-3; 12 bases are shared with TRBD2. CDR1 SEHNR and CDR2 FQNEAQ come from the germline V gene (reference sequence). This CDR3 has 16 residues. V lost 4 bases and J lost 2; bases outside the gene matches: 4. In nucleotides, the CDR3 is TGTGCCAGCAGCTCGTGGACTAGCGGGGACACAGATACGCAGTATTTT. Translated: CASSSWTSGDTDTQYF.

The chain links TRBV6-5 to TRBJ2-1; 9 positions match TRBD2. Germline V gives CDR1 MNHEY, CDR2 SVGAGI. The CDR3 has 15 amino acids. V dropped 2 bases and J dropped 4; count of bases not matched to a gene: 3. Written as DNA, the CDR3 is TGTGCCAGCAGTTACGGGCGGGGGGGTTACAATGAGCAGTTCTTC. Residues: CASSYGRGGYNEQFF.

This clone was counted a few times. For the CDR3, the DNA is TGTGCCAGCAGTTACTCGATGGACAGCTATGGCTACACCTTC. Translated: CASSYSMDSYGYTF. The rearrangement joins TRBV6-5 to TRBJ1-2; TRBD1 might be the D (6 bases). V shed 0 bases and J shed 4 bases, with 9 bases lying between them. This CDR3 has 14 residues. CDR1 and CDR2 (germline): MNHEY, SVGAGI.

The chain uses TRBV11-2 and TRBJ2-1, with D tentatively TRBD2 (6 bases). There are 14 residues in the CDR3. Germline V gene lookup returns CDR1 SGHAT and CDR2 FQNNGV. The germline V and J ends were trimmed by 2 bases and 3 bases, with 8 bases remaining between them. CDR3 sequence reads: CASSLWTNYNEQFF. DNA of the CDR3: TGTGCCAGCAGCTTATGGACTAACTACAATGAGCAGTTCTTC. The whole variable domain, filled in from reference TRBV11-2 and TRBJ2-1, reads EAGVAQSPRYKIIEKRQSVAFWCNPISGHATLYWYQQILGQGPKLLIQFQNNGVVDDSQLPKDRFSAERLKGVDSTLKIQPAKLEDSAVYLCASSLWTNYNEQFFGPGTRLTVL.

V usage is TRBV9 and J usage is TRBJ1-2; 9 nucleotides line up with TRBD1. The CDR3 contains 14 residues. CDR1 is SGDLS and CDR2 is YYNGEE in the germline V gene. Trimming removed 0 bases from V and 4 bases from J; junction bases left unmatched: 1. The chain's CDR3 is CASSVGTGAYGYTF. Written as DNA, the CDR3 is TGTGCCAGCAGCGTAGGGACAGGGGCCTATGGCTACACCTTC.

V usage is TRBV7-5 and J usage is TRBJ2-7; the D segment call TRBD1 is taken from the table without a DNA check. TRBV7-5 is assigned pseudogene status. CDR3 length equals 14 residues. CDR3: CARSFTTKDNEQYF. CDR3 sequence (DNA): TGTGCCAGAAGCTTCACCACCAAGGACAATGAGCAGTACTTC.

The chain employs TRBV6-6 and TRBJ1-5, with D perhaps matching TRBD1 (5 bases). V was pared by 7 bases and J by 4 bases, with 17 bases between. Per germline, CDR1 MNHNY and CDR2 SVGAGI (reference sequence). The CDR3 totals 15 residues. CDR3: CASKERRGSNQPQHF. The CDR3 bases are TGTGCCAGCAAGGAAAGAAGGGGATCGAATCAGCCCCAGCATTTT.

The V call is TRBV9, the J call TRBJ1-2; 8 bases are shared with TRBD1. The CDR3 is made up of 15 amino acids. Germline CDR1 reads SGDLS; CDR2 reads YYNGEE. J was trimmed by 5 bases and V by 4 bases; bases with no gene match: 10. The chain's CDR3 is CASSPSPGQEYGYTF. The DNA of the CDR3 is TGTGCCAGCAGCCCAAGTCCGGGACAGGAGTATGGCTACACCTTC.

The chain links TRBV2 to TRBJ1-5; possibly TRBD1 for D (5 bases). In germline, CDR1 is SNHLY, CDR2 FYNNEI. The CDR3 sequence is 14 residues long. Trimming stripped 4 bases from V and 6 bases from J, with 13 bases between. The CDR3 nucleotides are TGTGCCAGCAGTGGCGGGACTCCCGGTCAGCCCCAGCATTTT. Its translation: CASSGGTPGQPQHF.

In its sample, this clone was seen once. This chain uses TRBV27 with TRBJ2-2, with D perhaps matching TRBD2 (5 bases). Between the trimmed V and J ends, which lost 4 bases and 6 bases, there was a span of 9 bases. The CDR3 runs to 13 residues. CDR1 and CDR2 (germline): MNHEY, SMNVEV (reference sequence). CDR3 sequence reads: CASSYWGAGELFF. CDR3 DNA sequence: TGTGCCAGCAGTTATTGGGGAGCCGGGGAGCTGTTTTTT.

This clone was observed a single time. This chain links TRBV2 with TRBJ2-2; unclear D gene. Germline V lookup: CDR1 SNHLY, CDR2 FYNNEI. The CDR3 extends over 15 amino acids. V shed 7 bases and J shed 0 bases, with 12 bases lying between them. The CDR3 region has the DNA TGTGCCAGCACGGATTTACAGTCGAACACCGGGGAGCTGTTTTTT. The encoded protein is CASTDLQSNTGELFF.

CDR3 in amino acids: CSIDRGFSYNEQFF. The CDR3 DNA reads as TGCAGCATCGACAGGGGATTTTCCTACAATGAGCAGTTCTTC. The chain couples TRBV29-1 to TRBJ2-1, with 8 positions matching TRBD1. Unmatched junction bases numbered 7, after V lost 8 bases and J lost 1 base. The CDR3 contains 14 residues. Per the germline V gene, CDR1 is SQVTM and CDR2 is ANQGSEA.

The chain carries TRBV6-6 and TRBJ1-5; 9 nucleotides align to TRBD1. The germline gives CDR1 MNHNY, CDR2 SVGAGI (reference sequence). The CDR3 is 15 residues long. V shed 6 bases, J shed 2 bases, and the junction held 5 bases outside the gene matches. Here the CDR3 reads CASRTGTGRNQPQHF. In nucleotides, the CDR3 is TGTGCCAGCAGAACCGGGACAGGGCGCAATCAGCCCCAGCATTTT.